Shown below are 9 T cell receptor beta chains from a single sample sequenced in a study of cytomegalovirus exposure and HLA in healthy donors. Libraries were prepared by immunoSEQ multiplex PCR; TCRdb keeps only in-frame clonotypes and omits some of them. The sample lists 120,000 or so clones; approximately 88% were seen once. Material for sequencing was PBMCs. All receptors come from a man in his late teens or twenties in good health and CMV-seronegative.

The chain carries TRBV30 and TRBJ1-2, with D uncertain. Germline assignment: CDR1 GTSNPN and CDR2 SVGIG (reference sequence). Trimming shortened V by 0 bases and J by 6 bases, and 11 bases separated the two germline ends. The CDR3 has 13 amino acids. CDR3 nucleotide sequence: TGTGCCTGGAGTGTGAGGCAGCTAGATGGCTACACCTTC. This translates into CAWSVRQLDGYTF. The variable domain in full, with the rest retrieved from reference TRBV30 and TRBJ1-2, is SQTIHQWPATLVQPVGSPLSLECTVEGTSNPNLYWYRQAAGRGLQLLFYSVGIGQISSEVPQNLSASRPQDRQFILSSKKLLLSDSGFYLCAWSVRQLDGYTFGSGTRLTVV.

The genes are TRBV30 and TRBJ1-1, with D possibly matching TRBD1 (5 bases). Trimming left V 3 bases short and J 5 bases short, with 19 bases between. Germline V gene sequence: CDR1 GTSNPN, CDR2 SVGIG (reference sequence). The CDR3 spans 15 residues. The CDR3 reads CAWRAQGGRTTEAFF. CDR3 nucleotide sequence: TGTGCCTGGAGGGCTCAGGGCGGCCGAACGACTGAAGCTTTCTTT.

This chain uses TRBV11-2 with TRBJ2-1; possible D gene TRBD2, 5 bases. V was cut by 5 bases and J by 7 bases, with 15 bases left in between. The length of the CDR3 is 14 residues. Per the germline V gene, CDR1 is SGHAT and CDR2 is FQNNGV. CDR3 sequence reads: CASSRTGIGNEQFF. The CDR3 nucleotides read TGTGCCAGCAGCCGGACTGGAATAGGGAATGAGCAGTTCTTC.

V gene TRBV6-6 combines with J gene TRBJ2-2; the D gene is possibly TRBD1 (6 bases). Looked up from germline, CDR1 is MNHNY and CDR2 is SVGAGI (reference sequence). The CDR3 extends over 15 amino acids. V lost 0 bases, J lost 9 bases, and 14 bases lay in between. CDR3 region: CASSYSWGPDRELFF. The CDR3 DNA sequence: TGTGCCAGCAGTTACTCGTGGGGGCCGGACCGGGAGCTGTTTTTT.

V and J are TRBV6-6 and TRBJ2-3; 8 positions agree with TRBD2. The germline V gene has CDR1 MNHNY and CDR2 SVGAGI (reference sequence). J lost 3 bases, V lost 2 bases, and 7 bases had no gene match. The CDR3 consists of 16 residues. In DNA form, the CDR3 reads TGTGCCAGCAGTTACGACATAGCGGGGAATACAGATACGCAGTATTTT. As protein: CASSYDIAGNTDTQYF.

In its sample, this clone was seen once. V usage is TRBV6-5 and J usage is TRBJ2-3; TRBD2 might be the D (5 bases). The germline V gene encodes CDR1 MNHEY and CDR2 SVGAGI. The CDR3 consists of 15 residues. The V end was cut by 2 bases, the J end by 4 bases, with 13 bases between. CDR3 nucleotides: TGTGCCAGCAGTTACAAGGGAGATCTCCCAGATACGCAGTATTTT. Translated: CASSYKGDLPDTQYF.

The rearrangement uses TRBV7-9 and TRBJ2-7; possibly TRBD1 for D (6 bases). The germline V gene encodes CDR1 SEHNR and CDR2 FQNEAQ (reference sequence). The germline V and J ends were trimmed by 4 bases and 7 bases, with 14 bases remaining between them. This CDR3 region has 13 residues. The CDR3 loop is CASSSNRVEEQYF. As DNA, the CDR3 is TGTGCCAGCAGCTCGAACAGGGTTGAGGAGCAGTACTTC.

The chain is built from TRBV5-6 and TRBJ2-7; 9 bases fit TRBD1. The CDR3 length is 14 residues. Germline assignment: CDR1 SGHDT and CDR2 YYEEEE. V lost 3 bases and J lost 4; bases outside the gene matches: 5. The CDR3 loop reads CASSSGTGFYEQYF. The CDR3 coding sequence is TGTGCCAGCAGCTCCGGGACAGGGTTTTACGAGCAGTACTTC.

The rearrangement links TRBV10-1 to TRBJ1-1; TRBD1 might be the D (6 bases). The CDR3 length is 15 residues. The germline V and J ends were trimmed by 3 bases and 0 bases, with 11 bases remaining between them. Germline CDR1 is WNHNN and CDR2 is SYGVQD (reference sequence). The CDR3 protein is CASSDRRGMNTEAFF. As DNA, the CDR3 is TGCGCCAGCAGTGATCGCAGGGGAATGAACACTGAAGCTTTCTTT.